This TCR beta chain derives from a study of T cells in Graves' hyperthyroidism and ophthalmopathy. Many counts were recorded for this clonotype. Graves' hyperthyroidism was deemed stable absent ophthalmopathy progression within 18 months. Regions amplified from RNA transcripts were the TCR beta CDR3 regions. The HTBI primer set served for first-round RT-PCR of the TCR CDR3. TCRdb itself ran the multiplex PCR reads through MiXCR, one entry per CDR3 protein. Here the sample spans a few hundred thousand distinct CDR3 sequences, 15% to 17% being singletons. The sequencing sample was made of blood. This clonotype was sampled from a woman aged 30 to 39 with Graves' hyperthyroidism.

CDR3 in amino acids: CASSYTGGRYEQYF. In nucleotides, the CDR3 is TGTGCCAGCAGTTACACAGGGGGTCGCTACGAGCAGTACTTC. The chain couples TRBV6-5 to TRBJ2-7; TRBD1 agrees at 8 bases. The CDR3 loop spans 14 amino acids. The trim removed 2 bases at V and 3 bases at J, leaving 3 bases unmatched. The germline gives CDR1 MNHEY, CDR2 SVGAGI.